Listed here is a single T cell receptor beta chain. As processed by the authors: The authors estimated nucleated cell counts from reference gene primer amplification. TCRdb's table, derived via immunoSEQ multiplex PCR, lists solely in-frame clones and lacks some. D and trimming come from the DNA, and the V and J calls and clone size come from that table. In the table there are 80,000 to 100,000 clones, 90% of which are singletons. The record originates from a study of blood T cell repertoires in COVID-19. Study overall: Researchers got acute and convalescent COVID-19 samples from the United States, Italy and Spain.

There are 14 residues in the CDR3. Unmatched junction bases numbered 5, after V lost 3 bases and J lost 5 bases. Germline lookup yields CDR1 KGHSH and CDR2 LQKENI. This clonotype was obtained from a man in his sixties with acute or convalescent COVID-19. The sequenced sample was peripheral blood. The chain links TRBV18 to TRBJ1-1; 8 nucleotides agree with TRBD1. In nucleotides, the CDR3 is TGTGCCAGCTCACCCACAGGGGGATGGACTGAAGCTTTCTTT. It translates to CASSPTGGWTEAFF.